The 27 T cell receptor beta chains presented below share a single source sample, sequenced in a study of early T cells in non-severe SARS-CoV-2 infection. One entry per CDR3 protein, called by TCRdb with MiXCR from the 5' RACE reads. The repertoire has roughly 69,000 distinct CDR3 sequences, approximately 9.2% of them found once; the top ten carry around 15%. The starting material was whole blood, obtained at baseline. Every receptor here comes from an adult who was a healthcare worker with PCR-confirmed SARS-CoV-2 infection or an uninfected control (not recorded which).

This clonotype occurred a few times. The V call is TRBV6-6, the J call TRBJ2-2; D possibly corresponds to TRBD1 (5 bases). Germline-derived CDR1 and CDR2 are MNHNY and SVGAGI (reference sequence). V dropped 4 bases and J dropped 4 bases, with 13 bases sitting between them. CDR3 length: 15 amino acids. This chain's CDR3 is CASSSSRQSTGELFF. For the CDR3, the DNA is TGTGCCAGCAGTTCCTCCCGACAGTCCACCGGGGAGCTGTTTTTT.

The rearrangement joins TRBV5-6 to TRBJ2-5, with unresolved D. The CDR3 consists of 17 residues. Germline CDR1 reads SGHDT; CDR2 reads YYEEEE. V was shortened by 2 bases and J by 3 bases, with 20 bases between the two germline ends. The CDR3 spells CASSFFSTQAEKETQYF. DNA for the CDR3: TGTGCCAGCAGCTTTTTTTCCACCCAGGCGGAAAAAGAGACCCAGTACTTC. The full variable domain, completed using reference TRBV5-6 and TRBJ2-5, is DAGVTQSPTHLIKTRGQQVTLRCSPKSGHDTVSWYQQALGQGPQFIFQYYEEEERQRGNFPDRFSGHQFPNYSSELNVNALLLGDSALYLCASSFFSTQAEKETQYFGPGTRLLVL.

This clonotype showed up many times. J is TRBJ2-2 and V is TRBV5-6; 10 bases align to TRBD1. Germline CDR1 is SGHDT and CDR2 is YYEEEE. V lost 3 bases, J lost 7 bases, and 6 bases stayed unmatched. The CDR3 covers 15 residues. The CDR3 DNA is TGTGCCAGCAGCTGGGGGACAGGGGATAACGGGGAGCTGTTTTTT. It encodes CASSWGTGDNGELFF.

This clonotype was recorded a few times. The chain uses TRBV12-3 or TRBV12-4 and TRBJ1-1, with 7 bases matching TRBD1. Trimming cost V 5 bases and J 5 bases; bases outside gene matches: 8. CDR3 length: 14 residues. The chain's CDR3 is CASSRRAGGTEAFF. CDR3 nucleotide sequence: TGTGCCAGCAGTCGGAGGGCAGGGGGTACTGAAGCTTTCTTT.

This clonotype was seen many times. V gene TRBV4-2 combines with J gene TRBJ2-4; D remains unclear. The ends were cut back, 1 base at V and 7 bases at J, with 11 bases in the middle. Germline V lookup: CDR1 LGHNA, CDR2 YNFKEQ. This CDR3 is built from 14 residues. DNA of the CDR3: TGTGCCAGCAGCCAAGTCGAATTTCCGAACATTCAGTACTTC. This translates into CASSQVEFPNIQYF.

There are a few counts of this clonotype. The chain links TRBV6-5 to TRBJ1-4; TRBD1 is a possible D gene (5 bases). Trimming took off 0 bases at V and 10 bases at J, with 12 bases between the two ends. Germline V lookup: CDR1 MNHEY, CDR2 SVGAGI. The CDR3 is made up of 14 amino acids. CDR3 sequence (DNA): TGTGCCAGCAGTTACTCGTTCGACAGTCTAAAACTGTTTTTT. This encodes CASSYSFDSLKLFF.

In this sample, this clonotype turned up many times. This sequence joins TRBV20-1 and TRBJ2-3; 10 bases align to TRBD2. With 5 bases clipped from V and 2 bases from J, the junction kept 7 bases outside the gene matches. CDR1 and CDR2 from the germline V gene are DFQATT and SNEGSKA (reference sequence). The CDR3 extends over 15 amino acids. This CDR3 reads CSALKREGLTDTQYF. The CDR3 DNA reads TGCAGTGCTTTAAAGCGGGAGGGCCTCACAGATACGCAGTATTTT.

This clonotype is medium-sized (0.01 to 0.1%) by share. V is TRBV7-9 and J is TRBJ1-1; no definite D call. With 1 base removed from V and 0 bases from J, the gap between germline ends came to 3 bases. The CDR3 loop spans 13 amino acids. Germline CDR1 is SEHNR and CDR2 is FQNEAQ (reference sequence). The CDR3 nucleotides are TGTGCCAGCAGCTTAGTGGTGAACACTGAAGCTTTCTTT. It is translated as CASSLVVNTEAFF.

This clonotype was observed many times. The rearrangement links TRBV20-1 to TRBJ2-7; 8 bases match TRBD2. Germline CDR1 and CDR2: DFQATT and SNEGSKA (reference sequence). V dropped 1 base and J dropped 2; count of bases not matched to a gene: 7. This CDR3 has 15 amino acids. CDR3 nucleotides: TGCAGTGCTAGAGGCAGCGGGAGCTTCGCCTACGAGCAGTACTTC. Its protein product is CSARGSGSFAYEQYF.

This clonotype is deemed medium-sized. The V gene is TRBV5-4, the J gene TRBJ2-3; the D call may be TRBD1 or TRBD2 (5 bases each). Trimming stripped 3 bases from V and 6 bases from J, with 20 bases between. CDR3 length equals 16 residues. Germline CDR1 SGHNT, CDR2 YYREEE (reference sequence). CDR3: CASSWIGTDGTDTQYF. Written as DNA, the CDR3 is TGTGCCAGCAGCTGGATAGGGACGGACGGAACCGATACGCAGTATTTT.

This clonotype has just a few counts. The chain uses TRBV7-9 and TRBJ2-7; D assignment may be TRBD1 or TRBD2 (5 bases each). Germline CDR1 SEHNR, CDR2 FQNEAQ (reference sequence). The CDR3 length is 14 residues. Trimming took off 5 bases at V and 6 bases at J, with 17 bases between the two ends. DNA for the CDR3: TGTGCCAGCAGCCTATTCCGGGACGCCGGCGAGCAGTACTTC. It is translated as CASSLFRDAGEQYF.

The CDR3: CSAKAGGPDTQYF. The CDR3 DNA sequence: TGCAGTGCTAAAGCGGGAGGCCCAGATACGCAGTATTTT. The chain employs TRBV20-1 and TRBJ2-3; 9 bases align to TRBD2. V was clipped by 4 bases and J by 4 bases; unmatched bases: 3. CDR1 DFQATT and CDR2 SNEGSKA come from the germline V gene (reference sequence). CDR3 length: 13 amino acids.

This clonotype occurred a few times. The CDR3 nucleotides read TGCGCCAGCAGCCAAGGTCCTGGAAACACCATATATTTT. Translated, it gives CASSQGPGNTIYF. The chain uses TRBV4-1 and TRBJ1-3; D is unresolved. Germline CDR1 is MGHRA and CDR2 is YSYEKL. V lost 1 base and J lost 2, with 3 bases in between. The CDR3 is 13 amino acids.

The CDR3 DNA is TGCGCCAGCAGCACCGGGACAGGGGCAGATACGCAGTATTTT. Amino acids: CASSTGTGADTQYF. The V call is TRBV5-1, the J call TRBJ2-3; TRBD1 matches at 10 bases. The CDR3 spans 14 residues. Germline V lookup: CDR1 SGHRS, CDR2 YFSETQ. V trimming: 4 bases; J trimming: 4 bases; junction bases outside the gene matches: 3.

This clonotype was detected ten times or more. The chain joins TRBV5-1 to TRBJ2-3; 11 nucleotides agree with TRBD2. V gave up 2 bases and J gave up 2 bases; unmatched junction bases: 4. The CDR3 is 16 amino acids. Germline V CDR1 and CDR2: SGHRS, YFSETQ. In nucleotides, the CDR3 is TGCGCCAGCAGCTTTGGGACTAGCGGCTACACAGATACGCAGTATTTT. This gives the protein CASSFGTSGYTDTQYF.

This clonotype has at least ten counts. The chain recombines TRBV24-1 with TRBJ2-5, with unresolved D. The CDR3 has 13 residues. In germline, CDR1 is KGHDR, CDR2 SFDVKD. Trimming removed 4 bases at V and 4 bases at J, with 9 bases between. DNA for the CDR3: TGTGCCACCAGTGACGGGCAGATAGAGACCCAGTACTTC. Translation gives CATSDGQIETQYF.

This clonotype was detected many times. The CDR3: CASSLDLQGDGYTF. CDR3 sequence (DNA): TGCGCCAGCAGCTTGGATCTGCAGGGTGATGGCTACACCTTC. The V call is TRBV5-1, the J call TRBJ1-2; D may be TRBD1 (5 bases). The CDR3 spans 14 residues. Germline V gene sequence: CDR1 SGHRS, CDR2 YFSETQ. Trimming left V 0 bases short and J 6 bases short, with 12 bases between.

The chain recombines TRBV19 with TRBJ2-1; 11 bases are shared with TRBD2. There are 16 residues in the CDR3. Trimming removed 3 bases from V and 5 bases from J; junction bases left unmatched: 6. Germline loops: CDR1 LNHDA, CDR2 SQIVND (reference sequence). The CDR3 DNA reads as TGTGCCAGTAGTATTCCGGGACTAGCGGCTAACAATGAGCAGTTCTTC. Its protein product is CASSIPGLAANNEQFF.

This clonotype was seen a handful of times. J is TRBJ2-7 and V is TRBV2; 8 nucleotides align to TRBD1. CDR1 is SNHLY and CDR2 is FYNNEI in the germline V gene. V trimming: 5 bases; J trimming: 5 bases; junction bases outside the gene matches: 5. The length of the CDR3 is 13 residues. The CDR3 DNA reads TGTGCCAGCAGTAAGGACAGGGCCCACGAGCAGTACTTC. Translating gives CASSKDRAHEQYF.

This chain uses TRBV20-1 with TRBJ1-2, with 9 positions matching TRBD1. CDR1 and CDR2 (germline): DFQATT, SNEGSKA (reference sequence). V lost 4 bases to trimming and J lost 6 bases; unmatched junction nucleotides: 12. CDR3 length: 15 amino acids. CDR3 loop: CSATKVRTGADGYTF. The DNA of the CDR3 is TGCAGTGCTACTAAAGTCAGGACAGGGGCAGATGGCTACACCTTC.

This clonotype has a count of ten or more. The chain uses TRBV11-2 and TRBJ2-2; D is unresolved. Germline V gene data show CDR1 as SGHAT and CDR2 as FQNNGV. This CDR3 contains 13 residues. V was pared by 5 bases and J by 1 base, with 5 bases between. CDR3 residues: CASSVGNTGELFF. CDR3 DNA: TGTGCCAGCAGCGTCGGGAACACCGGGGAGCTGTTTTTT. Complete variable domain (other parts from reference TRBV11-2 and TRBJ2-2): EAGVAQSPRYKIIEKRQSVAFWCNPISGHATLYWYQQILGQGPKLLIQFQNNGVVDDSQLPKDRFSAERLKGVDSTLKIQPAKLEDSAVYLCASSVGNTGELFFGEGSRLTVL.

This rearrangement joins TRBV20-1 to TRBJ1-1; a possible D gene is TRBD1 (5 bases). Trimming shortened V by 3 bases and J by 1 base, and 9 bases separated the two germline ends. CDR3 length: 13 residues. CDR1 and CDR2 (germline): DFQATT, SNEGSKA (reference sequence). CDR3 region: CSASAGPNTEAFF. The DNA for the CDR3 is TGCAGTGCTAGCGCGGGGCCGAACACTGAAGCTTTCTTT.

This clonotype came up a few times. The V call is TRBV25-1, the J call TRBJ2-2; D may be TRBD2 (6 bases). The CDR3 has 14 residues. Between the trimmed V and J ends, which lost 6 bases and 5 bases, there was a span of 13 bases. Germline V gene lookup returns CDR1 MGHDK and CDR2 SYGVNS. The CDR3 coding sequence is TGTGCCAGCAGCACCAGTGGGGGGACCGGGGAGCTGTTTTTT. Protein: CASSTSGGTGELFF. The full variable domain, its missing parts supplied by reference TRBV25-1 and TRBJ2-2, is EADIYQTPRYLVIGTGKKITLECSQTMGHDKMYWYQQDPGMELHLIHYSYGVNSTEKGDLSSESTVSRIRTEHFPLTLESARPSHTSQYLCASSTSGGTGELFFGEGSRLTVL.

The sample holds a few counts of this clonotype. In DNA form, the CDR3 reads TGTGCCAGCACCCCGGGGTTGCGGACAGATACGCAGTATTTT. Translation gives CASTPGLRTDTQYF. V and J are TRBV12-3 or TRBV12-4 and TRBJ2-3, with D tentatively TRBD2 (5 bases). This CDR3 comprises 14 residues. V gave up 7 bases and J gave up 3 bases, with 14 bases separating them.

This sequence joins TRBV4-3 and TRBJ2-3; 9 nucleotides align to TRBD2. Germline V CDR1 and CDR2: LGHNA, YSLEER. V shed 2 bases, J shed 6 bases, and the junction held 9 bases outside the gene matches. The CDR3 has 16 amino acids. CDR3 residues: CASSQKTGLASDTQYF. CDR3 sequence (DNA): TGCGCCAGCAGCCAAAAAACGGGACTAGCTTCGGATACGCAGTATTTT.

The chain employs TRBV19 and TRBJ2-4, with 7 bases lining up with TRBD1. The germline V gene encodes CDR1 LNHDA and CDR2 SQIVND (reference sequence). The CDR3 extends over 14 amino acids. After removal of 1 base from V and 9 bases from J, the junction contained 6 bases not matched to a gene. The CDR3 protein is CASSIGTGGSIQYF. CDR3 in DNA: TGTGCCAGTAGTATAGGGACAGGCGGTAGCATTCAGTACTTC. The full variable domain, completed using reference TRBV19 and TRBJ2-4, is DGGITQSPKYLFRKEGQNVTLSCEQNLNHDAMYWYRQDPGQGLRLIYYSQIVNDFQKGDIAEGYSVSREKKESFPLTVTSAQKNPTAFYLCASSIGTGGSIQYFGAGTRLSVL.

This clonotype came up a few times. The chain is built from TRBV7-8 and TRBJ1-1, with D possibly being TRBD1 (5 bases). Trimming removed 1 base from V and 8 bases from J, with 14 bases in between. Germline CDR1 is SGHVS and CDR2 is FQNEAQ. This CDR3 is built from 14 residues. The DNA of the CDR3 is TGTGCCAGCAGCTTAGTTCGTAAGACAGAGGAAGCTTTCTTT. The encoded protein is CASSLVRKTEEAFF.